One sample yielded the 7 T cell receptor beta chains listed below, sequenced in a study of blood T cell repertoires in COVID-19. Using immunoSEQ multiplex PCR, the repertoire was profiled, and TCRdb retains in-frame clones only, with some absent. The profile shows more than 150,000 clones, around 87% of them singletons. Material for sequencing was PBMCs or T cells enriched from blood (not recorded which). All receptors come from a woman between 25 and 40 years old who had recovered from COVID-19.

The chain couples TRBV10-3 to TRBJ1-5, with TRBD1 matching 7 bases. The CDR3 consists of 15 residues. Germline V gene lookup returns CDR1 ENHRY and CDR2 SYGVKD. The trim removed 6 bases at V and 0 bases at J, leaving 5 bases unmatched. The CDR3 nucleotides read TGTGCCATCAGCGAGCGGGACAGTAGCAATCAGCCCCAGCATTTT. This sequence encodes CAISERDSSNQPQHF.

In DNA, the CDR3 is TGTGCCAGCAGCTCGAACAGGGGATGGGCAGATACGCAGTATTTT. Translating it yields CASSSNRGWADTQYF. The rearrangement links TRBV7-9 to TRBJ2-3; 7 bases map to TRBD1. Germline V gene data show CDR1 as SEHNR and CDR2 as FQNEAQ (reference sequence). V trimming: 4 bases; J trimming: 4 bases; junction bases outside the gene matches: 8. This CDR3 contains 15 residues. Drawing the rest from reference TRBV7-9 and TRBJ2-3, the complete variable domain is DTGVSQNPRHKITKRGQNVTFRCDPISEHNRLYWYRQTLGQGPEFLTYFQNEAQLEKSRLLSDRFSAERPKGSFSTLEIQRTEQGDSAMYLCASSSNRGWADTQYFGPGTRLTVL.

This chain uses TRBV19 with TRBJ1-2; 9 bases align to TRBD1. With V trimmed by 4 bases and J by 5 bases, 11 bases remained unmatched. The CDR3 extends over 16 amino acids. CDR1 and CDR2 from the germline V gene are LNHDA and SQIVND (reference sequence). CDR3 loop: CASSNSRDRVIYGYTF. The CDR3 bases are TGTGCCAGTAGTAACTCCCGGGACAGGGTAATATATGGCTACACCTTC.

The chain is built from TRBV30 and TRBJ2-7, with 15 bases lining up with TRBD2. There are 17 residues in the CDR3. Looked up from germline, CDR1 is GTSNPN and CDR2 is SVGIG (reference sequence). With 2 bases clipped from V and 2 bases from J, the junction kept 7 bases outside the gene matches. The CDR3 loop reads CAWSPLRTSGRAYEQYF. DNA for the CDR3: TGTGCCTGGAGTCCCCTCCGGACTAGCGGGAGGGCCTACGAGCAGTACTTC.

The chain is built from TRBV14 and TRBJ2-4, with TRBD2 identical over 8 bases. Germline CDR1 reads SGHDN; CDR2 reads FVKESK. V gave up 2 bases and J gave up 3 bases; unmatched junction bases: 3. The CDR3 is 15 amino acids. The CDR3 sequence: CASSQTGGGKNIQYF. DNA for the CDR3: TGTGCCAGCAGCCAAACCGGGGGGGGCAAAAACATTCAGTACTTC.

The rearrangement joins TRBV28 to TRBJ1-2; 8 bases fit TRBD1. The CDR3 has 15 residues. The V segment lost 5 bases and the J segment 5 bases; nucleotides outside the gene matches: 10. The germline CDR1 and CDR2 sequences are MDHEN and SYDVKM. CDR3 protein: CASSPGDRGGYGYTF. CDR3 in DNA: TGTGCCAGCAGTCCAGGAGACAGGGGTGGGTATGGCTACACCTTC.

CDR3 residues: CASSLLRRGTGELFF. The DNA for the CDR3 is TGTGCCAGCAGCTTACTCCGAAGGGGCACCGGGGAGCTGTTTTTT. The V call is TRBV7-2, the J call TRBJ2-2; maybe TRBD1 (5 bases). Germline V lookup: CDR1 SGHTA, CDR2 FQGNSA. The germline V and J ends were trimmed by 2 bases and 4 bases, with 11 bases remaining between them. CDR3 length: 15 residues.